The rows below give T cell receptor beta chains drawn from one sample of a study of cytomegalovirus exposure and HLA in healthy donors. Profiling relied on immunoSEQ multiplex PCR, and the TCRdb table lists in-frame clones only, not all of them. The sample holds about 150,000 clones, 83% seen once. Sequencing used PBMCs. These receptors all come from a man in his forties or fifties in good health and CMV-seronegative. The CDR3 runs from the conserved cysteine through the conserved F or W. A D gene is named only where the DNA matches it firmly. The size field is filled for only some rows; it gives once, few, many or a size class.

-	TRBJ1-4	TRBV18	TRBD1	CASSRSGTEYEKLFF	TGTGCCAGCTCACGTTCCGGGACAGAGTACGAAAAACTGTTTTTT
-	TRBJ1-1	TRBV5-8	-	CASSYTWSEGTEAFF	TGTGCCAGCAGCTATACATGGTCGGAGGGCACTGAAGCTTTCTTT
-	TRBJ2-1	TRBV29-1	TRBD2	CSVGLAGGSMYEQFF	TGCAGCGTTGGTTTAGCGGGAGGGTCGATGTATGAGCAGTTCTTC
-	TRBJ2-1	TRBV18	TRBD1	CASSPSRTGYNEQFF	TGTGCCAGCTCACCCTCCCGGACAGGCTACAATGAGCAGTTCTTC
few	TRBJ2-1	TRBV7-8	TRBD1	CASSPRWDRNNEQFF	TGTGCCAGCAGCCCCCGATGGGACAGGAACAATGAGCAGTTCTTC
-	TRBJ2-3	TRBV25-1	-	CASSELANTDTQYF	TGTGCCAGCAGTGAACTCGCGAATACAGATACGCAGTATTTT
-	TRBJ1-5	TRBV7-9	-	CASSLDEGGLPQHF	TGTGCCAGCAGCTTAGATGAGGGTGGTTTGCCCCAGCATTTT
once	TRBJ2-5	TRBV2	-	CASSEDREETQYF	TGTGCCAGCAGTGAAGATCGGGAGGAGACCCAGTACTTC
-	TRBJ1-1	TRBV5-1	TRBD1	CASREAGGNTEAFF	TGCGCCAGCAGAGAGGCAGGGGGCAATACTGAAGCTTTCTTT
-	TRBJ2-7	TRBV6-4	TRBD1	CASISGTGGKYEQYF	TGTGCCAGCATTTCCGGGACAGGGGGCAAATACGAGCAGTACTTC
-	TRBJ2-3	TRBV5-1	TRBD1	CASSPPGTGGDTQYF	TGCGCCAGCAGCCCCCCCGGGACAGGGGGTGATACGCAGTATTTT
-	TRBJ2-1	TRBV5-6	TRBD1	CASLITGGNEQFF	TGTGCCAGCTTAATTACAGGGGGCAATGAGCAGTTCTTC
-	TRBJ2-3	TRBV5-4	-	CASSFFGTDTQYF	TGTGCCAGCAGCTTTTTCGGCACAGATACGCAGTATTTT
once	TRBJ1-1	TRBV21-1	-	CASSAHRDPSEAFF	TGTGCCAGCTCCGCCCACAGGGATCCTAGTGAAGCTTTCTTT
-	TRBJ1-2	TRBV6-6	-	CASSYRPENYGYTF	TGTGCCAGCAGTTACCGGCCGGAGAACTATGGCTACACCTTC
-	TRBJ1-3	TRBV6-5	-	CASRRTASGNTIYF	TGTGCCAGCAGGCGGACAGCCTCTGGAAACACCATATATTTT
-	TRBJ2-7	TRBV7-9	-	CASTGTSYEQYF	TGTGCCAGCACCGGGACAAGCTACGAGCAGTACTTC
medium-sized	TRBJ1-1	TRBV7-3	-	CASSLLRFTEAFF	TGTGCCAGCAGCCTACTGAGGTTCACTGAAGCTTTCTTT
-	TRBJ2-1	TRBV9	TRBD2	CASSLTSGVYNEQFF	TGTGCCAGCAGTCTTACTAGCGGGGTTTACAATGAGCAGTTCTTC
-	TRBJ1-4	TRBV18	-	CASSSGFNEKLFF	TGTGCCAGCTCCTCGGGGTTTAATGAAAAACTGTTTTTT
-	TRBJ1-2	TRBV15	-	CATSSPEAGTFNYGYTF	TGTGCCACCAGCAGCCCCGAAGCGGGCACGTTTAACTATGGCTACACCTTC
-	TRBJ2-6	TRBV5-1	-	CASSFGPSGANVLTF	TGCGCCAGCAGCTTCGGTCCCTCTGGGGCCAACGTCCTGACTTTC
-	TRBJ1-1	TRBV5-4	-	CASRSGTEAFF	TGTGCCAGCAGGTCCGGGACTGAAGCTTTCTTT
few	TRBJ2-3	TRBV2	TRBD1	CASSRDRGPDTQYF	TGTGCCAGCAGCCGGGACAGGGGGCCAGATACGCAGTATTTT
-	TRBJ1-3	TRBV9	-	CASSKGGQGLGNTIYF	TGTGCCAGCAGCAAGGGGGGGCAGGGGCTCGGAAACACCATATATTTT
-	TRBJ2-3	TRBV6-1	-	CASSEGSGGGTDTQYF	TGTGCCAGCAGTGAAGGCAGTGGAGGGGGCACAGATACGCAGTATTTT
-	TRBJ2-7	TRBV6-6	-	CASTQQGVSYEQYF	TGTGCCAGCACCCAACAGGGAGTATCCTACGAGCAGTACTTC
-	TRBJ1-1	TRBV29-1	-	CSVDFPMGQGRNTEAFF	TGCAGCGTTGACTTTCCCATGGGTCAGGGGCGTAACACTGAAGCTTTCTTT
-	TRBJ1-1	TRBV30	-	CAWSYSQGNTEAFF	TGTGCCTGGAGTTACTCACAGGGGAACACTGAAGCTTTCTTT
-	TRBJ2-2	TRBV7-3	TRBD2	CASSLRGGGDTGELFF	TGTGCCAGCAGCCTCCGTGGCGGGGGGGACACCGGGGAGCTGTTTTTT
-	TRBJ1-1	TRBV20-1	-	CSARHSRWAFF	TGCAGTGCAAGACACTCCCGGTGGGCTTTCTTT
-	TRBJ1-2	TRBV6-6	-	CASSSDSYGYTF	TGTGCCAGCAGCTCCGACAGTTATGGCTACACCTTC
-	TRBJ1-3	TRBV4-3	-	CASSQLGLLGLYGNTIYF	TGCGCCAGCAGCCAACTCGGACTGCTTGGTTTGTATGGAAACACCATATATTTT
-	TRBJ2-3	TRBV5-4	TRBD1	CASSPGTGETDTQYF	TGTGCCAGCAGCCCCGGGACAGGGGAGACAGATACGCAGTATTTT
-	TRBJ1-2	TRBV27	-	CASKGGYGYTF	TGTGCCAGCAAAGGGGGCTATGGCTACACCTTC
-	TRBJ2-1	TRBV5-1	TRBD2	CASSQAGGSRDEQFF	TGCGCCAGCAGCCAAGCGGGAGGGAGTAGGGATGAGCAGTTCTTC
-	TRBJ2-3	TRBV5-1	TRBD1	CASSPWTGGGTDTQYF	TGCGCCAGCAGTCCCTGGACAGGGGGGGGCACAGATACGCAGTATTTT
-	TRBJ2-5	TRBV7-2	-	CASSSARLTIQETQYF	TGTGCCAGCAGCTCAGCAAGATTGACTATTCAAGAGACCCAGTACTTC
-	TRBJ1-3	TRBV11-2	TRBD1	CASSLVAGTGGVNTIYF	TGTGCCAGCAGCTTAGTGGCCGGGACAGGGGGTGTAAACACCATATATTTT
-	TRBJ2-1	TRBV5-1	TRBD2	CASSLRLAEYNEQFF	TGCGCCAGCAGCCTACGACTAGCGGAATACAATGAGCAGTTCTTC
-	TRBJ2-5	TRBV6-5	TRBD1	CASRSTGTGKKTQYF	TGTGCCAGCAGATCTACCGGGACAGGGAAGAAGACCCAGTACTTC
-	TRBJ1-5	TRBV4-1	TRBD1	CASSRTGGEGQPQHF	TGCGCCAGCAGCCGGACAGGGGGCGAGGGTCAGCCCCAGCATTTT
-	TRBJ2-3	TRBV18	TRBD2	CASSPPGLAGLDTQYF	TGTGCCAGCTCACCACCCGGACTAGCGGGATTAGATACGCAGTATTTT
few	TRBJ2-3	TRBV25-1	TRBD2	CASSDPLAGAAHTQYF	TGTGCCAGCAGTGATCCGCTAGCGGGTGCCGCCCATACGCAGTATTTT
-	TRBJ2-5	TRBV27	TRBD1	CASRTGGAGTQYF	TGTGCCAGCAGGACAGGGGGCGCCGGGACCCAGTACTTC
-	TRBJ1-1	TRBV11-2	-	CASSPPGGGTEAFF	TGTGCCAGCAGCCCACCGGGGGGCGGCACTGAAGCTTTCTTT
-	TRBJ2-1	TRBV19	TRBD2	CASNRGGYNEQFF	TGTGCCAGTAACCGCGGGGGGTACAATGAGCAGTTCTTC
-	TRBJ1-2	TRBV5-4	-	CASSFDSNYGYTF	TGTGCCAGCAGCTTCGACAGTAACTATGGCTACACCTTC
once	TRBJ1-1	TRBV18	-	CASSPSSGTEAFF	TGTGCCAGCTCACCAAGCTCCGGCACTGAAGCTTTCTTT
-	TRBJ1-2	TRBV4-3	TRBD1	CASSLGTVGGYTF	TGCGCCAGCAGCCTCGGGACAGTCGGTGGCTACACCTTC
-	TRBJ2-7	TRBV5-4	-	CASSLEPGVYEQYF	TGTGCCAGCAGCTTGGAACCAGGGGTATACGAGCAGTACTTC
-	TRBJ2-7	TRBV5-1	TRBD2	CASSLGGRAGEQYF	TGCGCCAGCAGCTTGGGTGGGAGGGCCGGCGAGCAGTACTTC
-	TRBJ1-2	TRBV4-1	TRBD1	CASSQTGTSFRGYGYTF	TGCGCCAGCAGCCAGACAGGGACCTCATTCAGGGGCTATGGCTACACCTTC
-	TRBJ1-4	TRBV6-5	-	CASNTRGRVNEKLFF	TGTGCCAGCAACACGCGGGGGAGGGTTAATGAAAAACTGTTTTTT
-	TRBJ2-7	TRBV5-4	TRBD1	CASSGGTGVDEQYF	TGTGCCAGCAGCGGTGGAACAGGGGTGGACGAGCAGTACTTC
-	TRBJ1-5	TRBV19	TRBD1	CASNRGEGNQPQHF	TGTGCCAGTAACAGGGGGGAAGGCAATCAGCCCCAGCATTTT
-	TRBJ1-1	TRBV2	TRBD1	CASSIHRGVTEAFF	TGTGCCAGCAGCATACACAGGGGGGTCACTGAAGCTTTCTTT
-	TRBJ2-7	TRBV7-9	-	CASSYRTELWQYF	TGTGCCAGCAGCTACCGGACAGAGCTGTGGCAGTACTTC
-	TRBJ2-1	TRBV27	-	CASSFMEGADEQFF	TGTGCCAGCAGTTTCATGGAGGGGGCGGATGAGCAGTTCTTC
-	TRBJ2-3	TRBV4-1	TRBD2	CASRGLAGDTQYF	TGCGCCAGCAGAGGACTAGCGGGAGATACGCAGTATTTT